This is a list of T cell receptor beta chains from one sample in a study of T cells in narcolepsy. The table came from immunoSEQ multiplex PCR; TCRdb's copy has only in-frame clones and leaves some out. The data contain some 32,000 clones, roughly three quarters of them singletons. The specimen sequenced was memory (CD45RA-) CD4+ T cells from blood. The receptors were sampled from a human donor in good health. The CDR3 runs from the conserved cysteine through the conserved F or W. D genes are given only for firm matches. Rows give clone size only sometimes, using once, few, many, or a class for an expanded clone.

V	D	J	size	CDR3	DNA
TRBV2	NA	TRBJ2-4	NA	CASSEAPKDIQYF	TGTGCCAGCAGTGAAGCCCCGAAGGACATTCAGTACTTC
TRBV27	NA	TRBJ2-1	NA	CASSSLLGLRGFF	TGTGCCAGCAGTTCGCTGCTAGGACTCCGTGGGTTCTTC
TRBV25-1	NA	TRBJ2-5	NA	CASSESEWTAQETQYF	TGTGCCAGCAGTGAATCCGAATGGACAGCCCAAGAGACCCAGTACTTC
TRBV6-5	NA	TRBJ2-7	NA	CASRRNRLDPYEQYF	TGTGCCAGCAGACGAAACAGACTCGACCCCTACGAGCAGTACTTC
TRBV7-9	TRBD2	TRBJ2-5	NA	CASSLLAEGETQYF	TGTGCCAGCAGCTTACTAGCGGAGGGGGAGACCCAGTACTTC
TRBV10-3	NA	TRBJ2-2	NA	CATRGPLNTGELFF	TGTGCCACCAGGGGACCGTTGAACACCGGGGAGCTGTTTTTT
TRBV5-1	NA	TRBJ2-7	NA	CASSLGGWSYEQYF	TGCGCCAGCAGCTTGGGAGGGTGGTCGTACGAGCAGTACTTC
TRBV27	NA	TRBJ2-7	few	CASGQTGRYEQYF	TGTGCCAGCGGGCAGACAGGGAGGTACGAGCAGTACTTC
TRBV5-1	NA	TRBJ2-7	NA	CASSLIWWDYEQYF	TGCGCCAGCAGCTTGATTTGGTGGGACTACGAGCAGTACTTC
TRBV19	NA	TRBJ1-4	NA	CASLSGMGGPTTNEKLFF	TGTGCCAGTTTATCGGGAATGGGAGGCCCTACAACTAATGAAAAACTGTTTTTT
TRBV7-9	NA	TRBJ2-3	medium-sized	CASSPSTDTQYF	TGTGCCAGCAGCCCTAGCACAGATACGCAGTATTTT
TRBV2	NA	TRBJ2-5	once	CASSTISRETQYF	TGTGCCAGCTCGACCATTTCCCGTGAGACCCAGTACTTC
TRBV5-1	TRBD1	TRBJ1-1	NA	CASSLLDRVGTEAFF	TGTGCCAGCAGCTTGCTCGACAGGGTTGGCACTGAAGCTTTCTTT
TRBV5-1	NA	TRBJ2-5	few	CASSLGPSSGLQETQYF	TGCGCCAGCAGCTTGGGCCCCTCCAGCGGCCTCCAAGAGACCCAGTACTTC
TRBV7-9	NA	TRBJ2-1	medium-sized	CASSLSRGYNEQFF	TGTGCCAGCAGCTTATCGCGGGGCTACAATGAGCAGTTCTTC
TRBV6-5	NA	TRBJ1-5	NA	CASSYSRTANQPQHF	TGTGCCAGCAGTTACTCGAGGACAGCCAATCAGCCCCAGCATTTT
TRBV6-1	TRBD1	TRBJ2-7	few	CASSPQGVSSYEQYF	TGTGCCAGCAGTCCGCAGGGGGTTTCCTCCTACGAGCAGTACTTC
TRBV5-4	NA	TRBJ2-1	NA	CASSLPPSSYNEQFF	TGTGCCAGCAGCTTGCCCCCCAGCTCCTACAATGAGCAGTTCTTC
TRBV5-1	NA	TRBJ2-7	NA	CASSLGQNSYEQYF	TGCGCCAGCAGCTTGGGACAGAACTCCTACGAGCAGTACTTC
TRBV2	NA	TRBJ2-3	NA	CASSEAGIETQYF	TGTGCCAGCAGTGAAGCGGGCATAGAAACGCAGTATTTT
TRBV5-6	TRBD1	TRBJ1-2	NA	CASSYPGGYYGYTF	TGTGCCAGCAGCTATCCAGGGGGCTACTATGGCTACACCTTC
TRBV5-1	NA	TRBJ2-5	NA	CASSLGHWGETQYF	TGCGCCAGCAGCTTGGGACATTGGGGGGAGACCCAGTACTTC
TRBV6-6	NA	TRBJ2-1	few	CASSYSLWGNEQFF	TGTGCCAGCAGTTACAGTTTATGGGGCAATGAGCAGTTCTTC
TRBV19	NA	TRBJ2-2	NA	CASSTPRGQARTGELFF	TGTGCCAGTAGTACCCCCCGGGGCCAGGCGAGGACCGGGGAGCTGTTTTTT
TRBV18	NA	TRBJ2-7	NA	CASSDAGRSTYEQYF	TGTGCCAGCTCAGACGCAGGCAGATCAACCTACGAGCAGTACTTC
TRBV29-1	TRBD1	TRBJ2-5	NA	CSARDRGKTQYF	TGCAGCGCCCGCGACAGGGGAAAGACCCAGTACTTC
TRBV30	TRBD2	TRBJ2-1	once	CAWSEAGAGWFKNEQFF	TGTGCCTGGAGTGAAGCGGGGGCGGGTTGGTTTAAAAATGAGCAGTTCTTC
TRBV18	TRBD2	TRBJ2-1	NA	CTSSSGASGSSYNEQFF	TGTACCAGCTCATCGGGCGCCAGCGGGAGCTCCTACAATGAGCAGTTCTTC
TRBV5-6	NA	TRBJ2-7	NA	CASSPPGPSSYEQYF	TGTGCCAGCAGCCCCCCTGGACCGAGCTCCTACGAGCAGTACTTC
TRBV6-5	NA	TRBJ2-5	NA	CATRLGREETQYF	TGTGCCACCCGATTGGGCCGTGAAGAGACCCAGTACTTC
TRBV4-2	TRBD2	TRBJ2-7	NA	CASSQAGGSSYEQYF	TGTGCCAGCAGCCAAGCGGGGGGAAGCTCCTACGAGCAGTACTTC
TRBV18	NA	TRBJ1-1	NA	CASSPPGVGRGTEAFF	TGTGCCAGCTCACCCCCGGGGGTGGGAAGGGGTACTGAAGCTTTCTTT
TRBV25-1	NA	TRBJ2-5	NA	CASSESRFQETQYF	TGTGCCAGCAGTGAATCCAGGTTCCAAGAGACCCAGTACTTC
TRBV5-1	NA	TRBJ2-3	NA	CASSPAGGPGASTDTQYF	TGCGCCAGCAGCCCCGCCGGGGGGCCTGGGGCTAGCACAGATACGCAGTATTTT
TRBV6-1	NA	TRBJ2-7	NA	CASSEIVRRGEQYF	TGTGCCAGCAGTGAAATCGTCCGGAGGGGCGAGCAGTACTTC
TRBV5-6	NA	TRBJ2-2	NA	CASSLFTGPLNTGELFF	TGTGCCAGCAGCTTGTTCACAGGCCCCTTAAACACCGGGGAGCTGTTTTTT
TRBV5-6	NA	TRBJ2-1	NA	CASSFDQGGGNEQFF	TGTGCCAGCAGCTTTGACCAGGGAGGAGGCAATGAGCAGTTCTTC
TRBV5-1	NA	TRBJ2-7	NA	CASSPAEGYEQYF	TGCGCCAGCAGCCCCGCAGAGGGGTACGAGCAGTACTTC
TRBV21-1	NA	TRBJ2-5	NA	CASSKKYQETQYF	TGTGCCAGCAGCAAGAAGTACCAAGAGACCCAGTACTTC
TRBV30	NA	TRBJ2-2	NA	CAWSGHNTGELFF	TGTGCCTGGAGTGGCCACAACACCGGGGAGCTGTTTTTT
TRBV11-3	NA	TRBJ1-1	NA	CASSSGTSAFF	TGTGCCAGCAGCTCCGGGACATCGGCTTTCTTT
TRBV7-6	TRBD2	TRBJ2-3	NA	CASSPSGGSTDTQYF	TGTGCCAGCAGCCCGAGCGGGGGTAGCACAGATACGCAGTATTTT
TRBV30	NA	TRBJ1-2	NA	CAWSVVAAYGYTF	TGTGCCTGGAGTGTGGTGGCAGCCTATGGCTACACCTTC
TRBV5-1	TRBD2	TRBJ2-3	few	CASSLRLAGSTDTQYF	TGCGCCAGCAGCTTAAGACTAGCGGGGAGCACAGATACGCAGTATTTT
TRBV6-1	NA	TRBJ2-2	NA	CASYTEAGPGELFF	TGTGCCAGCTATACCGAGGCGGGTCCCGGGGAGCTGTTTTTT
TRBV30	TRBD2	TRBJ2-5	NA	CAWSVLAGETQYF	TGTGCCTGGAGTGTTCTAGCGGGAGAGACCCAGTACTTC
TRBV30	TRBD1	TRBJ2-2	NA	CAWGRDRGLPAIGELFF	TGTGCCTGGGGCCGGGACAGGGGGCTCCCTGCCATCGGGGAGCTGTTTTTT
TRBV6-5	NA	TRBJ1-5	NA	CASSYGKDQPQHF	TGTGCCAGCAGTTACGGTAAGGATCAGCCCCAGCATTTT
TRBV2	NA	TRBJ2-2	NA	CASSETDRRTGELFF	TGTGCCAGCAGTGAAACGGATAGGAGAACCGGGGAGCTGTTTTTT
TRBV5-6	TRBD1	TRBJ1-4	few	CASSLPRTGGLDEKLFF	TGTGCCAGCAGCTTGCCACGGACAGGGGGCCTCGATGAAAAACTGTTTTTT
TRBV25-1	NA	TRBJ2-7	few	CASSDNHRKSYEQYF	TGTGCCAGCAGTGACAATCACAGGAAGTCCTACGAGCAGTACTTC
TRBV5-4	NA	TRBJ2-1	NA	CASSRHNGNEQFF	TGTGCCAGCAGCCGACATAACGGGAATGAGCAGTTCTTC
TRBV14	TRBD1	TRBJ2-5	NA	CASSRFSGTGKGETQYF	TGTGCCAGCAGCCGATTCTCCGGGACAGGAAAGGGGGAGACCCAGTACTTC